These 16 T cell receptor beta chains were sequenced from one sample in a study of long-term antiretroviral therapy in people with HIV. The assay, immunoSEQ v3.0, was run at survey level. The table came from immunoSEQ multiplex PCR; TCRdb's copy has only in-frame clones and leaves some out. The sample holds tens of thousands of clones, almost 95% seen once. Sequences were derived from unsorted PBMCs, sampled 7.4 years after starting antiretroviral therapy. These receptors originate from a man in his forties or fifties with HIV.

The CDR3 region has the DNA TGTGCCAGCAGCTCCTGGACAGGGACGGGTGAGCAGTTCTTC. This sequence encodes CASSSWTGTGEQFF. This chain connects TRBV7-2 to TRBJ2-1; TRBD1 agrees at 8 bases. The CDR3 has 14 residues. V trimming: 4 bases; J trimming: 9 bases; junction bases outside the gene matches: 8. Germline assignment: CDR1 SGHTA and CDR2 FQGNSA.

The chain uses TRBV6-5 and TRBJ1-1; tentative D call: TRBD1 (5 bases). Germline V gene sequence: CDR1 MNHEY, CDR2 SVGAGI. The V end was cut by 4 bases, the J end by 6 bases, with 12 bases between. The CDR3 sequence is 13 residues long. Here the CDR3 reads CASSSAMGAEAFF. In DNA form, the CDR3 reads TGTGCCAGCAGTTCAGCTATGGGGGCTGAAGCTTTCTTT.

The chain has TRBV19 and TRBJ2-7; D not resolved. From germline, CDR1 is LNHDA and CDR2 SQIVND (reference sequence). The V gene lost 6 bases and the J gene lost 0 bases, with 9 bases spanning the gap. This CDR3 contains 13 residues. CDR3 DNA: TGTGCCAGTAGCGCAAGGGACTCCTACGAGCAGTACTTC. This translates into CASSARDSYEQYF.

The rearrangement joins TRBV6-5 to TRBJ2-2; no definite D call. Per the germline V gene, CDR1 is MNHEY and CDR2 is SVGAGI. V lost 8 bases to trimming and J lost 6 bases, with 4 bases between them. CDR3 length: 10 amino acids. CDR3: CASGAGELFF. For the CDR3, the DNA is TGTGCCAGCGGGGCCGGGGAGCTGTTTTTT.

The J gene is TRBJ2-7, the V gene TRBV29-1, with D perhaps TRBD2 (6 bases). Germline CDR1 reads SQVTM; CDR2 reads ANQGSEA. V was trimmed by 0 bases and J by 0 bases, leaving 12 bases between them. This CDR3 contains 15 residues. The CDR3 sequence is CSVEDGRGTSYEQYF. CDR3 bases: TGCAGCGTTGAAGATGGCCGGGGGACCTCCTACGAGCAGTACTTC.

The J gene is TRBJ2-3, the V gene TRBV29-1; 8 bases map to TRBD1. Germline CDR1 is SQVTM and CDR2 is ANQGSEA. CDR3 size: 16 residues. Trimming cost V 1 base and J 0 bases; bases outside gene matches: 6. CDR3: CSVEGQGAHSTDTQYF. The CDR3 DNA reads TGCAGCGTTGAAGGTCAGGGGGCGCATAGCACAGATACGCAGTATTTT.

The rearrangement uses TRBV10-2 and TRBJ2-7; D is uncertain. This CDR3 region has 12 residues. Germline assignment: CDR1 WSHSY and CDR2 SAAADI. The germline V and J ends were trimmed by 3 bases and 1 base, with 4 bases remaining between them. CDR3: CASSEASYEQYF. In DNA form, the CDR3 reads TGCGCCAGCAGTGAAGCATCCTACGAGCAGTACTTC.

The CDR3 nucleotides are TGTGCCAGCAGCTTGAACAGAGAGAATGAAAAACTGTTTTTT. This gives the protein CASSLNRENEKLFF. The chain is built from TRBV5-6 and TRBJ1-4; D uncertain. Trimming took off 1 base at V and 5 bases at J, with 9 bases between the two ends. The CDR3 loop spans 14 amino acids. The germline V gene has CDR1 SGHDT and CDR2 YYEEEE.

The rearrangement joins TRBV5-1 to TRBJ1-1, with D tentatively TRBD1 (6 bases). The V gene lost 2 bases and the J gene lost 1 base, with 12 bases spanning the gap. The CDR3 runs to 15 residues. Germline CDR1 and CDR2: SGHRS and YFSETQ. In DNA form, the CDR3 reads TGCGCCAGCAGCTTCTTACAGGGTGAGAACACTGAAGCTTTCTTT. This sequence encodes CASSFLQGENTEAFF.

The CDR3 DNA reads as TGTGCCAGTAGTATAGGGGGCGCGAACACCGGGGAGCTGTTTTTT. Its translation is CASSIGGANTGELFF. The chain carries TRBV19 and TRBJ2-2; D might be TRBD1 (5 bases). The germline CDR1 and CDR2 sequences are LNHDA and SQIVND (reference sequence). This CDR3 has 15 amino acids. V was shortened by 1 base and J by 0 bases, with 6 bases between the two germline ends.

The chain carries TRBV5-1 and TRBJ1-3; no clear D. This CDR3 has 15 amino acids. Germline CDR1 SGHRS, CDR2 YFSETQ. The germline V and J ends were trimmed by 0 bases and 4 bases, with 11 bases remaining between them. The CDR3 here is CASSLGANVGNTIYF. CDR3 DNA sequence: TGCGCCAGCAGCTTGGGAGCGAACGTCGGAAACACCATATATTTT.

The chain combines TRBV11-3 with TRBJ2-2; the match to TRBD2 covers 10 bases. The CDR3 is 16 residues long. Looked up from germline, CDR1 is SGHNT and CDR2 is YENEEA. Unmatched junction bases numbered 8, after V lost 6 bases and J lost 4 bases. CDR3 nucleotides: TGTGCCAGCAGTCAGCGGGGGGGCCTGGGCACCGGGGAGCTGTTTTTT. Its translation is CASSQRGGLGTGELFF.

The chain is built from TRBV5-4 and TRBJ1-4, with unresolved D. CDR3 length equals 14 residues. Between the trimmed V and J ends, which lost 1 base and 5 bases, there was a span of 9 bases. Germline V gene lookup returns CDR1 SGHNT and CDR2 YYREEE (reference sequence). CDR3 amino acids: CASSLKVQNEKLFF. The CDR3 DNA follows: TGTGCCAGCAGCTTGAAGGTCCAGAATGAAAAACTGTTTTTT.

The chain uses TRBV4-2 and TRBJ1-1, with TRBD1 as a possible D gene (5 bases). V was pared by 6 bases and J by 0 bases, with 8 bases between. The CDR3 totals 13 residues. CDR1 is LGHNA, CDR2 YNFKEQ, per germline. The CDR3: CASRSTVNTEAFF. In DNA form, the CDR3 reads TGTGCCAGCAGATCGACAGTGAACACTGAAGCTTTCTTT.

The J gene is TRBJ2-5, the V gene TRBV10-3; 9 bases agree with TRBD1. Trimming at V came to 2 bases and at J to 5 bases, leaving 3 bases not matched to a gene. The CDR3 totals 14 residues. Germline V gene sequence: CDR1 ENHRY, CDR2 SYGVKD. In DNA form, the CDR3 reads TGTGCCATCAGTGAGATTGGACAGGGGGAGACCCAGTACTTC. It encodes CAISEIGQGETQYF.

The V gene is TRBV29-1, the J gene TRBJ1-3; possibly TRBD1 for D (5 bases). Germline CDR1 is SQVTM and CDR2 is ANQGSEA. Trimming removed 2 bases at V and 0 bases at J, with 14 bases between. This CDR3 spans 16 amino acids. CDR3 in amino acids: CSVENVGGYSGNTIYF. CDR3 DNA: TGCAGCGTTGAAAACGTTGGGGGATACTCTGGAAACACCATATATTTT.